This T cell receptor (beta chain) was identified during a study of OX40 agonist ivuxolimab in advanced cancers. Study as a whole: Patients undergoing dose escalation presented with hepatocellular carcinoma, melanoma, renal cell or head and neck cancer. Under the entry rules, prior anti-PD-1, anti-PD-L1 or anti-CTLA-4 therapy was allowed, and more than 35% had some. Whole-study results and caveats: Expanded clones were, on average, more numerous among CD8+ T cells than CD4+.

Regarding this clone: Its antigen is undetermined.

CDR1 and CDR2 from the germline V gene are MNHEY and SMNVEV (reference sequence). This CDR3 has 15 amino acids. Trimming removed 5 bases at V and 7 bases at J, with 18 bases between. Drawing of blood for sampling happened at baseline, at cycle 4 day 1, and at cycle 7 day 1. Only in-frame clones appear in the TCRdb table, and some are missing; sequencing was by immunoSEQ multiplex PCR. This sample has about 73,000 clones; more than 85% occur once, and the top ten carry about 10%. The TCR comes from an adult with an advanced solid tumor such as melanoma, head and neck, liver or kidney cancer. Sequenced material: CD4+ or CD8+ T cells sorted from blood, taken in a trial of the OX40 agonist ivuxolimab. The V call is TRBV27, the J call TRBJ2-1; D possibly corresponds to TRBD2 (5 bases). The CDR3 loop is CASSAGLFPVNEQFF. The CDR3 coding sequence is TGTGCCAGCAGTGCGGGCCTCTTCCCGGTAAATGAGCAGTTCTTC.